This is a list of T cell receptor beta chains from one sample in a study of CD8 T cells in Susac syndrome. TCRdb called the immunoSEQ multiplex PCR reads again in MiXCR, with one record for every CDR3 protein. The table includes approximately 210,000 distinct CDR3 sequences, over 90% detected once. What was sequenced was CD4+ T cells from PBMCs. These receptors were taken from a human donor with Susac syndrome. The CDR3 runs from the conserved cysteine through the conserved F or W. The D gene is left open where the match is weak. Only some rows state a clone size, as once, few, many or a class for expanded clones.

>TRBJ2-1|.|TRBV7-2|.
CASSLRTIDNEQFF
TGTGCCAGCAGCTTGAGGACTATCGACAATGAGCAGTTCTTC
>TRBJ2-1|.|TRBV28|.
CASSPAWDEQFF
TGTGCCAGCAGTCCTGCATGGGATGAGCAGTTCTTC
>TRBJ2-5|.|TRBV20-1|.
CSARDITGGAETQYF
TGCAGTGCTAGAGATATAACGGGGGGCGCGGAGACCCAGTACTTC
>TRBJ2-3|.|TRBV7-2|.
CASTPPGWGESTDTQYF
TGTGCCAGCACCCCACCGGGTTGGGGGGAAAGCACAGATACGCAGTATTTT
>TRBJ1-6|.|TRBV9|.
CASSVAQSRSPLHF
TGTGCCAGCAGCGTAGCGCAGTCGCGCTCACCCCTCCACTTT
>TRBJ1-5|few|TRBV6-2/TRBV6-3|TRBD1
CASSPPGTGNQPQHF
TGTGCCAGCAGTCCCCCTGGGACAGGCAATCAGCCCCAGCATTTT
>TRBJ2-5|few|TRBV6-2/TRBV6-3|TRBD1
CATSRGPETQYF
TGTGCCACCTCCAGGGGGCCGGAGACCCAGTACTTC
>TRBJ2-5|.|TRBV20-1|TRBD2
CSARDPGTSDFQETQYF
TGCAGTGCTAGAGATCCCGGGACTAGCGACTTCCAAGAGACCCAGTACTTC
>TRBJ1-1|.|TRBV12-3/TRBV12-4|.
CASSSRGLPNTEAFF
TGTGCCAGCAGTTCAAGGGGACTCCCGAACACTGAAGCTTTCTTT
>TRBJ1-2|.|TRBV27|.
CASSSIRRLANYGYTF
TGTGCCAGCAGTTCCATCAGGCGGTTAGCTAACTATGGCTACACCTTC
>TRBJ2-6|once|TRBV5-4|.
CASSRQDGANVLTF
TGTGCCAGCAGCCGTCAGGATGGGGCCAACGTCCTGACTTTC
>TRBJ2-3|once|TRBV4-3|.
CASSQDNRADTQYF
TGCGCCAGCAGCCAAGATAACAGGGCTGATACGCAGTATTTT
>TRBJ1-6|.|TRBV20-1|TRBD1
CSATRTGGRSPLHF
TGCAGTGCTACTCGGACAGGGGGCCGTTCACCCCTCCACTTT
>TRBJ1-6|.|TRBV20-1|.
CSARDSMTYNSPLHF
TGCAGTGCTAGGGACAGTATGACCTATAATTCACCCCTCCACTTT
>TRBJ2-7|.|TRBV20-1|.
CSARTPLYEQYF
TGCAGTGCTAGGACTCCCCTCTACGAGCAGTACTTC